These 3 T cell receptor beta chains were all obtained from the same sample, sequenced in a study of OX40 agonist ivuxolimab in advanced cancers. The data were produced by immunoSEQ multiplex PCR, yet TCRdb's version contains in-frame clones alone and is incomplete. The table includes tens of thousands of clones, about 83% detected once. The specimen comprised CD4+ or CD8+ T cells sorted from blood, sampled in a trial of the OX40 agonist ivuxolimab. These receptors were collected from an adult with an advanced solid tumor such as melanoma, head and neck, liver or kidney cancer.

This sequence joins TRBV6-6 and TRBJ2-7; the D is unclear. The CDR3 has 15 amino acids. Germline V gives CDR1 MNHNY, CDR2 SVGAGI (reference sequence). V dropped 3 bases and J dropped 0 bases, with 12 bases sitting between them. The CDR3 DNA follows: TGTGCCAGCAGTTATTCTCTGGATAGCTCCTACGAGCAGTACTTC. It specifies CASSYSLDSSYEQYF.

This clone was seen once. This chain joins TRBV2 and TRBJ2-7; D unresolved. Germline loops: CDR1 SNHLY, CDR2 FYNNEI. The V end lost 3 bases, the J end lost 4 bases, and 10 bases lay between the germline ends. This CDR3 comprises 13 residues. The CDR3, as DNA: TGTGCCAGCAGTGAGGACGGGTTATACGAGCAGTACTTC. It translates to CASSEDGLYEQYF.

This chain links TRBV11-1 with TRBJ1-5; D gene unclear. The CDR3 runs 14 residues. The germline CDR1 and CDR2 sequences are SGHAT and FQDESV (reference sequence). The V end was cut by 7 bases, the J end by 7 bases, with 17 bases between. The chain's CDR3 is CASKLGVGPQPQHF. The CDR3, as DNA: TGTGCCAGCAAACTGGGAGTCGGGCCCCAGCCCCAGCATTTT.